This T cell receptor (beta chain) was profiled in a study of cytomegalovirus exposure and HLA in healthy donors. Study-level results: 164 TCR beta chains were listed as cytomegalovirus-associated.

This CDR3 contains 13 residues. The trim removed 8 bases at V and 4 bases at J, leaving 5 bases unmatched. Per the germline V gene, CDR1 is MNHEY and CDR2 is SMNVEV (reference sequence). Vbeta (60) and Jbeta (13) primers were used in the PCR. The data were produced by immunoSEQ multiplex PCR, yet TCRdb's version contains in-frame clones alone and is incomplete. The sample lists approximately 100,000 clones, 9.5% to 13% occurring once. This clone was found a few times. Its antigen remains unknown. The sequencing input was PBMCs. The receptor comes from a middle-aged man in good health and CMV-seropositive. This chain uses TRBV27 with TRBJ2-7; 10 nucleotides match TRBD1. As DNA, the CDR3 is TGTGCCAGCTCCTGGGACAGGGGTTACGAGCAGTACTTC. It encodes CASSWDRGYEQYF.